This paragraph reports one T cell receptor beta chain. Seattle cases were enrolled at active infection and followed longitudinally. In the authors' methods: The assay estimated nucleated cells by amplifying reference gene primers. Produced via immunoSEQ multiplex PCR; TCRdb's table is partial and in-frame only. The V and J calls and clone size come from that table; D and trimming were worked out from the DNA. This repertoire shows around 180,000 clones, roughly 79% found once; its top ten account for approximately 12%. These data come from a study of blood T cell repertoires in COVID-19. Study-wide context: Samples taken during acute and convalescent COVID-19 were collected in the United States, Italy and Spain.

Trimming left V 3 bases short and J 5 bases short, with 10 bases between. Germline CDR1 MNHEY, CDR2 SMNVEV (reference sequence). CDR3 length: 14 residues. The receptor comes from a woman over 75 with COVID-19, enrolled during active disease. The J gene is TRBJ2-2, the V gene TRBV27, with a possible D match to TRBD2 (5 bases). Input material: peripheral blood. The CDR3 is CASSFLPGTGELFF. The CDR3 DNA is TGTGCCAGCAGTTTTCTTCCGGGGACCGGGGAGCTGTTTTTT.